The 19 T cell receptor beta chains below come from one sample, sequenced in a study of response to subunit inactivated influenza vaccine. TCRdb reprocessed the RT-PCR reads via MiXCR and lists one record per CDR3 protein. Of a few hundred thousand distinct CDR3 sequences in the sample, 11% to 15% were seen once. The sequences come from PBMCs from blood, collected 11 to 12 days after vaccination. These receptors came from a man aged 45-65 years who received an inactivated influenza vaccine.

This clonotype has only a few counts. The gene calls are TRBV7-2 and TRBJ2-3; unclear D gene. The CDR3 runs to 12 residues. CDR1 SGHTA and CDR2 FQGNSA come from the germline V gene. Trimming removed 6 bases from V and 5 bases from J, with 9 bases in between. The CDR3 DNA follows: TGTGCCAGCAGTAATAGACTAGATACGCAGTATTTT. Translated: CASSNRLDTQYF.

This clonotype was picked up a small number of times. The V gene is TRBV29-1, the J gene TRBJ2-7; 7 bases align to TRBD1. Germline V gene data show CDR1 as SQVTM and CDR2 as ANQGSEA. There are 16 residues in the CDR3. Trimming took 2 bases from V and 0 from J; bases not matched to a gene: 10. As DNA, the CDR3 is TGCAGCGTTGAAAGCGTTGGGACAGAAAGCTCCTACGAGCAGTACTTC. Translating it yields CSVESVGTESSYEQYF.

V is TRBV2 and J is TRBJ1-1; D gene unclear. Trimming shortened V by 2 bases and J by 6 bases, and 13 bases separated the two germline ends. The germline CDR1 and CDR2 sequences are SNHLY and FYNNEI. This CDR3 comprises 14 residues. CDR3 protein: CASSEKSGGPEAFF. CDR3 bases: TGTGCCAGCAGTGAAAAATCGGGTGGCCCTGAAGCTTTCTTT.

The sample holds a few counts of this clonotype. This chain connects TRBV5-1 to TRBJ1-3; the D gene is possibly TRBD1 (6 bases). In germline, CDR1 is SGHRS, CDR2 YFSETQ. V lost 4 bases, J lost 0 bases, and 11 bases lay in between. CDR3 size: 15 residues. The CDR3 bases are TGCGCCAGCAGCAGGGGACAAATCTCTGGAAACACCATATATTTT. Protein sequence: CASSRGQISGNTIYF.

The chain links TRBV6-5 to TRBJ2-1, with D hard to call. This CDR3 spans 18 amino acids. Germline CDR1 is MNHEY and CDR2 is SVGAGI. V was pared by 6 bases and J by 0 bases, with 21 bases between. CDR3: CASSYVPPIMLSYNEQFF. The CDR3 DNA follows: TGTGCCAGCAGCTATGTCCCCCCCATTATGCTCTCCTACAATGAGCAGTTCTTC.

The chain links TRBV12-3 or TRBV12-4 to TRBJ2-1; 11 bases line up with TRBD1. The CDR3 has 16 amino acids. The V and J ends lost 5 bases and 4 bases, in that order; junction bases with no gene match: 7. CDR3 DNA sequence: TGTGCCAGCAGTCCCCGGACAGGGGGCCTTTACAATGAGCAGTTCTTC. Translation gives CASSPRTGGLYNEQFF.

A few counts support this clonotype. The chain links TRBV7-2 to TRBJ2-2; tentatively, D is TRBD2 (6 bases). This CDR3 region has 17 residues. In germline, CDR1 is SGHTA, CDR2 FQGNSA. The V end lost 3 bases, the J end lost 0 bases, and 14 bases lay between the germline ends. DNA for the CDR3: TGTGCCAGCAGCTTTTTCCGACTAGAAACGAACACCGGGGAGCTGTTTTTT. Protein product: CASSFFRLETNTGELFF.

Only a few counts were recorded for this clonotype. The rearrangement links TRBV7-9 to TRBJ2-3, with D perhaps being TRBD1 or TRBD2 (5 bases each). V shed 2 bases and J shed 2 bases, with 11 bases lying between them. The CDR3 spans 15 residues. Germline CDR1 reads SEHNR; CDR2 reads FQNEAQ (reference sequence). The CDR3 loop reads CASSLSSGPTDTQYF. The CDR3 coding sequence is TGTGCCAGCAGCTTATCCTCGGGGCCCACAGATACGCAGTATTTT.

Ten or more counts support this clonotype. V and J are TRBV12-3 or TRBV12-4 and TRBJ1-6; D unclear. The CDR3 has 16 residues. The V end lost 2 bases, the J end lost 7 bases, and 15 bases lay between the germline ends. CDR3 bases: TGTGCCAGCAGTTTAAGGTTGAGAGACGTGAATTCACCCCTCCACTTT. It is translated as CASSLRLRDVNSPLHF.

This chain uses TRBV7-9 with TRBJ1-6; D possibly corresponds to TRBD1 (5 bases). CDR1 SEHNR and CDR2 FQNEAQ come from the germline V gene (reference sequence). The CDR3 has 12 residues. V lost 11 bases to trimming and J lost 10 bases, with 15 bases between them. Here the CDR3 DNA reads TGTGCCGCGGGGGGGGTCGACTCACCCCTCCACTTT. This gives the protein CAAGGVDSPLHF.

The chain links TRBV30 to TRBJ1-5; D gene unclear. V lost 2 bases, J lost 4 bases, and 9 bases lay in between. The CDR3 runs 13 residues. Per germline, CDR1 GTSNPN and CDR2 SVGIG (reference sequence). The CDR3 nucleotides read TGTGCCTGGAGTCCCCAGGCTAATCAGCCCCAGCATTTT. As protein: CAWSPQANQPQHF.

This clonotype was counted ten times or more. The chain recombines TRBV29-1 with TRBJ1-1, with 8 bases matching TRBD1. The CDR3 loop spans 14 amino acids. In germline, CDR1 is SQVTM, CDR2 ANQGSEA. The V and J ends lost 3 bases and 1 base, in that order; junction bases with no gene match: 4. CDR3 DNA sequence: TGCAGCGTTGACAGGGGGCGGCGGAACACTGAAGCTTTCTTT. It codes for CSVDRGRRNTEAFF. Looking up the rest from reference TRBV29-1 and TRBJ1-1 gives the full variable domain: SAVISQKPSRDICQRGTSLTIQCQVDSQVTMMFWYRQQPGQSLTLIATANQGSEATYESGFVIDKFPISRPNLTFSTLTVSNMSPEDSSIYLCSVDRGRRNTEAFFGQGTRLTVV.

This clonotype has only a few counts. The CDR3 region is CASSLGIAADTQYF. CDR3 coding DNA: TGTGCCAGCAGCTTAGGTATTGCAGCAGATACGCAGTATTTT. This chain connects TRBV7-9 to TRBJ2-3; D is unclear. V lost 1 base and J lost 4, with 9 bases in between. This CDR3 contains 14 residues. CDR1 SEHNR and CDR2 FQNEAQ come from the germline V gene (reference sequence).

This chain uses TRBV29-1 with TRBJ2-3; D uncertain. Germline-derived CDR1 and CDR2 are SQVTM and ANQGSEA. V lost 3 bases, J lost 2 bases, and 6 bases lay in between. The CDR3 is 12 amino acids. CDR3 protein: CSVDGFTDTQYF. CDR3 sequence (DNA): TGCAGCGTTGACGGGTTCACAGATACGCAGTATTTT.

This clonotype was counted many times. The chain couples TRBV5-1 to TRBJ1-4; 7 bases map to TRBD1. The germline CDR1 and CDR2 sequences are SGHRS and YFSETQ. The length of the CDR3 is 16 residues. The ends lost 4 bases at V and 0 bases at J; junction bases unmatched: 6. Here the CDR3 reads CASSVDRKSTNEKLFF. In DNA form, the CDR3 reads TGCGCCAGCAGCGTGGACAGGAAATCAACTAATGAAAAACTGTTTTTT.

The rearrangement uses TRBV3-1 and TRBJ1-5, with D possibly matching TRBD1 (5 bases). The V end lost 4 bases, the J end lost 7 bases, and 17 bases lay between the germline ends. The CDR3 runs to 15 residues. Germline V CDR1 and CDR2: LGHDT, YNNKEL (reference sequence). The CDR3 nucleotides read TGTGCCAGCAGCCTGGGGGGAAGGGAGCAACAGCCCCAGCATTTT. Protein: CASSLGGREQQPQHF.

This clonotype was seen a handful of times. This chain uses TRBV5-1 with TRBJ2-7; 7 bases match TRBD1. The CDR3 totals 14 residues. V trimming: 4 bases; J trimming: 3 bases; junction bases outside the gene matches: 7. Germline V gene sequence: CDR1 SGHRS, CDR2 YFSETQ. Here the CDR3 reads CASSMTGSSYEQYF. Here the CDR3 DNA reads TGCGCCAGCAGCATGACAGGGTCGAGCTACGAGCAGTACTTC. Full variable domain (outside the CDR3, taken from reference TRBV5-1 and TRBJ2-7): KAGVTQTPRYLIKTRGQQVTLSCSPISGHRSVSWYQQTPGQGLQFLFEYFSETQRNKGNFPGRFSGRQFSNSRSEMNVSTLELGDSALYLCASSMTGSSYEQYFGPGTRLTVT.

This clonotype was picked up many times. DNA of the CDR3: TGCAGTGCTAGAGATTGGGCGGGCACAGATACGCAGTATTTT. It specifies CSARDWAGTDTQYF. The chain links TRBV20-1 to TRBJ2-3; no firm D call. The CDR3 is 14 amino acids. The V gene lost 0 bases and the J gene lost 1 base, with 8 bases spanning the gap. The germline V gene encodes CDR1 DFQATT and CDR2 SNEGSKA (reference sequence).

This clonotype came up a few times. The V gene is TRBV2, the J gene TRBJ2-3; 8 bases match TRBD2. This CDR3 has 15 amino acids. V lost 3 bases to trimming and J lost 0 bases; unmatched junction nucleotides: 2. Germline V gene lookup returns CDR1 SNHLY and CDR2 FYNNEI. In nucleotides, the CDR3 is TGTGCCAGCAGTGACCAGCGGGGGAGCACAGATACGCAGTATTTT. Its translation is CASSDQRGSTDTQYF. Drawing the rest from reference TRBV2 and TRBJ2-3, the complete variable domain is EPEVTQTPSHQVTQMGQEVILRCVPISNHLYFYWYRQILGQKVEFLVSFYNNEISEKSEIFDDQFSVERPDGSNFTLKIRSTKLEDSAMYFCASSDQRGSTDTQYFGPGTRLTVL.